This T cell receptor (beta chain) emerged from a study of blood T cell repertoires in COVID-19. Study-level information: PBMCs, B-cell-depleted T cells, or T cells were the source of the cDNA or gDNA that made up the material.

The CDR3 is made up of 16 amino acids. Germline-derived CDR1 and CDR2 are SGHTA and FQGTGA. Trimming took 6 bases from V and 2 from J, leaving 17 bases between them. In the authors' workflow: Scientists estimated how many nucleated cells there were by amplifying reference gene primers. Here immunoSEQ multiplex PCR was the method, and the copy in TCRdb shows in-frame clones only, minus some. That table is the source of V, J and clone size, and D and trimming were worked out from the DNA. Among approximately 80,000 clones, roughly 88% were seen once, and the ten largest hold approximately 46%. This receptor was identified in a human donor in a cohort sampled during active COVID-19. What was sequenced was peripheral blood. The V and J genes are TRBV7-3 and TRBJ2-1; perhaps TRBD1 as D (6 bases). Here the CDR3 DNA reads TGTGCCAGCAGTAAACAGGGCGATACTACCTACAATGAGCAGTTCTTC. Translation: CASSKQGDTTYNEQFF. The variable domain in full, with the rest retrieved from reference TRBV7-3 and TRBJ2-1, is GAGVSQTPSNKVTEKGKYVELRCDPISGHTALYWYRQSLGQGPEFLIYFQGTGAADDSGLPNDRFFAVRPEGSVSTLKIQRTERGDSAVYLCASSKQGDTTYNEQFFGPGTRLTVL.